This T cell receptor beta chain was observed in a study of blood T cells in healthy people across ages. Study-level results: Comparison with aged donors showed that long-lived donors had more naive CD4+ cells and higher diversity. It was held that the diversity estimates obtained from one million T cells were underestimates.

CDR3 length equals 13 residues. The V gene's germline CDR1 is DFQATT and CDR2 SNEGSKA (reference sequence). Every sample had a minimum of 6 million PBMCs isolated. This clonotype was recorded a few times. Its antigen is as yet unknown. For the second PCR, which ran for roughly 7 to 11 cycles, a sample-barcoded 5' primer and a J-beta primer mix were used. Each cDNA molecule was tagged by a template-switch adaptor with 12 random nucleotides. One entry per CDR3 protein, called by TCRdb with MiXCR from the 5' RACE reads. The data show 1.5 million to 2 million distinct CDR3 sequences, roughly 43% seen once.

Material for sequencing was blood. The V call is TRBV20-1, the J call TRBJ2-7, with 8 bases aligning to TRBD1. The origin of this receptor is a human donor in good health. The CDR3 reads CVITGTGDYEQYF. In DNA, the CDR3 is TGCGTGATAACCGGGACAGGCGACTACGAGCAGTACTTC.